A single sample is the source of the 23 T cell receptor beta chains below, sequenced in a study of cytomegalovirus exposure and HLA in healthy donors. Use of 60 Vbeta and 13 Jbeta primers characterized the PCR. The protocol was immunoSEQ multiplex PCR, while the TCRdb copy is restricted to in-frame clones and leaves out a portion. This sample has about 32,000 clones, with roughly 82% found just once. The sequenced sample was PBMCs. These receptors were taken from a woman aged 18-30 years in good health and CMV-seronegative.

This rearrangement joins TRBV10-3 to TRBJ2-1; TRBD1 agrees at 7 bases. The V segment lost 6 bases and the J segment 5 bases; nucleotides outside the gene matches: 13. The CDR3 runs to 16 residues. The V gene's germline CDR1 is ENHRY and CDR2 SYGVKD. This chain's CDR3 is CAIREGAAVRHNEQFF. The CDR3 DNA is TGTGCCATCAGAGAGGGGGCGGCCGTCCGCCACAATGAGCAGTTCTTC.

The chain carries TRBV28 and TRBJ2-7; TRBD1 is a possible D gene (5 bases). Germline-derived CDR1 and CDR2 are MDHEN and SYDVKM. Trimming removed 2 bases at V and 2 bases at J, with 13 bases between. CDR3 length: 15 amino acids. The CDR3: CASSLPPGQAYEQYF. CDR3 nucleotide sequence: TGTGCCAGCAGTTTACCCCCTGGACAAGCCTACGAGCAGTACTTC.

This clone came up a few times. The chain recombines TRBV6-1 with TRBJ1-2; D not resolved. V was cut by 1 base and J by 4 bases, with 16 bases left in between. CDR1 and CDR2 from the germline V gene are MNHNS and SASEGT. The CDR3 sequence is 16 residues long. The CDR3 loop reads CASSEGALFHLYGYTF. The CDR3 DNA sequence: TGTGCCAGCAGTGAAGGGGCCCTTTTCCACCTCTATGGCTACACCTTC.

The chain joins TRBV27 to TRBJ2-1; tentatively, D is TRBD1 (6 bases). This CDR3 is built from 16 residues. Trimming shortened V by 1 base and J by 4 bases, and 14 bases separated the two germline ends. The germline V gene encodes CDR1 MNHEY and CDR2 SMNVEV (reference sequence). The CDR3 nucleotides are TGTGCCAGCAGTTTATTACAGGGTTTTCCTTACAATGAGCAGTTCTTC. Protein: CASSLLQGFPYNEQFF.

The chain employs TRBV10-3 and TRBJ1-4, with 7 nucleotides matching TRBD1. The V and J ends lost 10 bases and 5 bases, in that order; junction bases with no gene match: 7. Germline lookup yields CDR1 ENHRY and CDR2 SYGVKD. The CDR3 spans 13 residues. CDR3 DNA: TGTGCCAGCACGGGACAGCTGAATGAAAAACTGTTTTTT. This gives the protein CASTGQLNEKLFF.

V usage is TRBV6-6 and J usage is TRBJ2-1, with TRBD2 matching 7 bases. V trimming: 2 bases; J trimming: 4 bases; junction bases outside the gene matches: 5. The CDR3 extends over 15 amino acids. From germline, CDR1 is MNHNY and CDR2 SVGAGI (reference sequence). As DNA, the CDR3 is TGTGCCAGCAGTTACAGTACGGGGGGATACAATGAGCAGTTCTTC. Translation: CASSYSTGGYNEQFF.

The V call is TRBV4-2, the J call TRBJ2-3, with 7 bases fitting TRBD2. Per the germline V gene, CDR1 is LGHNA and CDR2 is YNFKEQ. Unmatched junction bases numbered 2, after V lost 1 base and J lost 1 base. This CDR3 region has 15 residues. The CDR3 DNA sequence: TGTGCCAGCAGCCAAGTTGCGGGGGGCACAGATACGCAGTATTTT. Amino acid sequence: CASSQVAGGTDTQYF.

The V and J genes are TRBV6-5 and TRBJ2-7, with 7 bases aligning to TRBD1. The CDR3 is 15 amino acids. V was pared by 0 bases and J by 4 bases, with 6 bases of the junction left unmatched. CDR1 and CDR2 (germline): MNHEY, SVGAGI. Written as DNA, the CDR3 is TGTGCCAGCAGTTACTCGAGAGAGGGGGCGTACGAGCAGTACTTC. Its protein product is CASSYSREGAYEQYF.

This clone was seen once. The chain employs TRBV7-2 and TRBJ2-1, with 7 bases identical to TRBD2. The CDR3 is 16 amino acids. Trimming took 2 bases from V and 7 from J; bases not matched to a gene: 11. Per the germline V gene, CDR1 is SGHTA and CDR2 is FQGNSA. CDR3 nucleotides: TGTGCCAGCAGCTTATCGGGGCGCGGGAGTTGGAATGAGCAGTTCTTC. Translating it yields CASSLSGRGSWNEQFF.

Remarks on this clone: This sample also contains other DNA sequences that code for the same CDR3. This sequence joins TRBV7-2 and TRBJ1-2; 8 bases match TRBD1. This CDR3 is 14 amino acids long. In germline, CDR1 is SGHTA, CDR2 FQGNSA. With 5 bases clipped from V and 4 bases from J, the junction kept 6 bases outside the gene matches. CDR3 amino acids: CASSPDRGSYGYTF. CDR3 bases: TGTGCCAGCAGCCCAGACAGGGGATCCTATGGCTACACCTTC.

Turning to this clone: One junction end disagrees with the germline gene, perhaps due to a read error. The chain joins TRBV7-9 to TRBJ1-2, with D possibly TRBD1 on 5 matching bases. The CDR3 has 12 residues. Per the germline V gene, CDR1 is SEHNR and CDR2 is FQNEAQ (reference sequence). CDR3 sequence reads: CSSASGNYGYTF. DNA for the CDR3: TGTTCCAGTGCCTCAGGGAACTATGGCTACACCTTC.

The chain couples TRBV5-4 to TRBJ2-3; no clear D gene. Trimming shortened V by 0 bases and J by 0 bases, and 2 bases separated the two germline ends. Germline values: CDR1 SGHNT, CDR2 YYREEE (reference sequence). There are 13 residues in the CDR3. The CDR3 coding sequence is TGTGCCAGCAGCTTGGCAAGCACAGATACGCAGTATTTT. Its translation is CASSLASTDTQYF.

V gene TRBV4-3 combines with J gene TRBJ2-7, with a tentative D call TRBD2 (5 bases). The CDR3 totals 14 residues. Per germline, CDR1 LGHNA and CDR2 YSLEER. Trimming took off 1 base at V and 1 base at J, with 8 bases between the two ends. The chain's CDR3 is CASSQAGNSYEQYF. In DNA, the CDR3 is TGCGCCAGCAGCCAAGCGGGAAATTCCTACGAGCAGTACTTC.

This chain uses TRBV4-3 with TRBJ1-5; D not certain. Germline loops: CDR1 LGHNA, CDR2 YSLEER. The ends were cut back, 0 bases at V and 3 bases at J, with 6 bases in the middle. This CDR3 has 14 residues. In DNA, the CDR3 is TGCGCCAGCAGCCAAGAAGCCTACAATCAGCCCCAGCATTTT. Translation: CASSQEAYNQPQHF.

The CDR3 DNA reads as TGCGCCAGCAGCCAAGATCTGGGGGGGCGCGTTGGGACCCAGTACTTC. Its translation: CASSQDLGGRVGTQYF. The chain has TRBV4-1 and TRBJ2-5; D possibly corresponds to TRBD2 (7 bases). With 0 bases removed from V and 7 bases from J, the gap between germline ends came to 18 bases. The CDR3 is made up of 16 amino acids. CDR1 is MGHRA, CDR2 YSYEKL, per germline.

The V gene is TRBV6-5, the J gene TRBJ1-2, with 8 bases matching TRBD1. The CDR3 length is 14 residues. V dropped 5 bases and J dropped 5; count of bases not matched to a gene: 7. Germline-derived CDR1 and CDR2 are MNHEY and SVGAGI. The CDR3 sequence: CASSQGADFYGYTF. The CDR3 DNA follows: TGTGCCAGCAGTCAGGGGGCGGACTTTTATGGCTACACCTTC.

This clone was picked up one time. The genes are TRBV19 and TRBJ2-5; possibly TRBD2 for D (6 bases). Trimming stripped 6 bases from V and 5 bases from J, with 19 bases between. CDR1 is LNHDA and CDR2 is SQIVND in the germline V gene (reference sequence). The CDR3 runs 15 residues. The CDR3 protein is CASRRTLGTRETQYF. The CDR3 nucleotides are TGTGCCAGTAGGCGGACTCTAGGGACTCGGGAGACCCAGTACTTC. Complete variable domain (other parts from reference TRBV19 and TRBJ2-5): DGGITQSPKYLFRKEGQNVTLSCEQNLNHDAMYWYRQDPGQGLRLIYYSQIVNDFQKGDIAEGYSVSREKKESFPLTVTSAQKNPTAFYLCASRRTLGTRETQYFGPGTRLLVL.

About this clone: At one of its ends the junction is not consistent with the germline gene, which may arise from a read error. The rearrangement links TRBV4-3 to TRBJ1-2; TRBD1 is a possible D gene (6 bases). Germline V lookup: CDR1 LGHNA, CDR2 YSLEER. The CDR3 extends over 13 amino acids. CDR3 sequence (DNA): TGCGCCAGCAGCCAGGGATGGGGGCACGGCTACCCCTTC. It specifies CASSQGWGHGYPF.

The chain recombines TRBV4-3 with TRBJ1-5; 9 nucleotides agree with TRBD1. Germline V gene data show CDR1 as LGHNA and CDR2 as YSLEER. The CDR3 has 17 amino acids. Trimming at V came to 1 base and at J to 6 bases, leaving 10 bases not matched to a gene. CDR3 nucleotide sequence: TGCGCCAGCAGCCAAGTCATAGGACAGGGGATAGGTCAGCCCCAGCATTTT. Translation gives CASSQVIGQGIGQPQHF.

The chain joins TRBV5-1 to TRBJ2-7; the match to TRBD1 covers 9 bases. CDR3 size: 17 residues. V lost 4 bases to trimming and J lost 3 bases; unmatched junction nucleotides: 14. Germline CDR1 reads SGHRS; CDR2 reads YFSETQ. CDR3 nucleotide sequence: TGCGCCAGCAGCACGGCGGGACAGGGACCCCTTATCTACGAGCAGTACTTC. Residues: CASSTAGQGPLIYEQYF. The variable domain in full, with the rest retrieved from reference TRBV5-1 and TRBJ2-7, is KAGVTQTPRYLIKTRGQQVTLSCSPISGHRSVSWYQQTPGQGLQFLFEYFSETQRNKGNFPGRFSGRQFSNSRSEMNVSTLELGDSALYLCASSTAGQGPLIYEQYFGPGTRLTVT.

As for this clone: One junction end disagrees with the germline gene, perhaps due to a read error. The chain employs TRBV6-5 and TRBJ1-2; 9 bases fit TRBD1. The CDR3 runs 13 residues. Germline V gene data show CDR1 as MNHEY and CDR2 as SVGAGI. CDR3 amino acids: CASSYDRGEGYPF. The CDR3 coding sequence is TGTGCCAGCAGTTACGACAGGGGGGAAGGCTACCCCTTC.

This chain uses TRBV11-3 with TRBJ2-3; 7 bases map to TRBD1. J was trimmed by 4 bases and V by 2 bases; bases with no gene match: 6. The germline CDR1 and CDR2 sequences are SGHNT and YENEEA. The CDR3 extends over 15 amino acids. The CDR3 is CASSLQGTVADTQYF. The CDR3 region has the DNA TGTGCCAGCAGCTTACAGGGGACAGTCGCAGATACGCAGTATTTT.

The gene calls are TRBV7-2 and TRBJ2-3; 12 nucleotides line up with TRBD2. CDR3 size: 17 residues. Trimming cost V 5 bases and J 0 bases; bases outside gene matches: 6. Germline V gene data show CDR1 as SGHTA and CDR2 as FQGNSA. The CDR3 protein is CASSHRTSGASTDTQYF. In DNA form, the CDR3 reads TGTGCCAGCAGCCACAGGACTAGCGGGGCTAGCACAGATACGCAGTATTTT.